The clone carrying this TCR beta chain was observed a few times. Its antigen remains unknown. TRB was amplified from about 260-540 ng of blood genomic DNA. This sample is drawn from a study of T and B cells in COVID-19 patients. Study results and limitations: The recovered cohort had thousands of exclusive TCR clusters, including some 33 low generation probability clusters. Highly clonal in active COVID-19, TRB repertoires exceeded healthy-donor diversity and richness at recovery.

BIOMED2 TRB-A/B primer pools were used in multiplex TRB PCR. TCRdb reanalysed the multiplex PCR reads using MiXCR and keeps one entry per CDR3 protein. Counted here are some 13,000 distinct CDR3 sequences, 29% occurring once; the ten biggest clones make up more than 6.5%. The V gene lost 6 bases and the J gene lost 6 bases, with 21 bases spanning the gap. Germline V CDR1 and CDR2: MNHEY, SVGAGI. CDR3 size: 15 residues. The chain joins TRBV6-5 to TRBJ2-7, with D unclear. The clonotype originates from a human donor who had recovered from COVID-19. Specimen: blood. The CDR3 coding sequence is TGTGCCAGCAGCCCGTTTTCCGGGCGAGAGGTCGAGCAGTACTTC. It specifies CASSPFSGREVEQYF.